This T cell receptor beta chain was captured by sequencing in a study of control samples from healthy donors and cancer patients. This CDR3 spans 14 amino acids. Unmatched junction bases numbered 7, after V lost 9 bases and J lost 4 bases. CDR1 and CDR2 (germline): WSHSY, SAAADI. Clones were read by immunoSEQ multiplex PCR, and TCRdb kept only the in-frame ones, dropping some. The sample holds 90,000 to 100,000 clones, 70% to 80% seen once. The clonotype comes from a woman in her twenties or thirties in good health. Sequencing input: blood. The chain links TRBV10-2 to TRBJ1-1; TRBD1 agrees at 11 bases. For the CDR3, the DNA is TGCGCCAGTAATACCGGGACAGGGGGCACTGAAGCTTTCTTT. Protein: CASNTGTGGTEAFF.